Listed below are T cell receptor beta chains from one sample, sequenced in a study of yellow fever vaccine responses in identical twins. TCRdb redid the calling of the RT-PCR reads with MiXCR, one entry per CDR3 protein. The profile shows some 35,000 distinct CDR3 sequences, about three fifths of them singletons. The sample was T cells from blood (PBMCs), unsorted or a sorted subset (not recorded which), taken before or after yellow fever vaccination (not recorded which). These receptors all stem from a woman aged 18-35 years who received the yellow fever vaccine. The CDR3 runs from the conserved cysteine through the conserved F or W. A D gene is named only where the DNA matches it firmly. A row's size may be missing; if present it is once, few, many or a size class.

D gene: .
CDR3 length: 17
V gene: TRBV18
clone size: .
J gene: TRBJ1-6
CDR3 protein: CASSPRQRDGYNSPLHF
CDR3 DNA: TGTGCCAGCTCACCACGGCAACGGGACGGCTATAATTCACCCCTCCACTTT

D gene: .
CDR3 length: 10
V gene: TRBV29-1
clone size: .
J gene: TRBJ2-1
CDR3 protein: CSVGTREQFF
CDR3 DNA: TGCAGCGTTGGAACGCGGGAGCAGTTCTTC

D gene: TRBD1
CDR3 length: 16
V gene: TRBV7-9
clone size: .
J gene: TRBJ2-3
CDR3 protein: CASSKKQGARTDTQYF
CDR3 DNA: TGTGCCAGCAGCAAAAAACAGGGGGCGCGGACAGATACGCAGTATTTT

D gene: TRBD2
CDR3 length: 15
V gene: TRBV13
clone size: .
J gene: TRBJ2-7
CDR3 protein: CASSVSTSGNYEQYF
CDR3 DNA: TGTGCCAGCAGCGTTTCGACTAGCGGGAACTACGAGCAGTACTTC

D gene: .
CDR3 length: 14
V gene: TRBV27
clone size: few
J gene: TRBJ1-6
CDR3 protein: CASSFAGDGPPLHF
CDR3 DNA: TGTGCCAGCAGTTTTGCCGGGGATGGGCCACCCCTCCACTTT

D gene: .
CDR3 length: 15
V gene: TRBV3-1
clone size: .
J gene: TRBJ2-1
CDR3 protein: CASSLGVPIGNEQFF
CDR3 DNA: TGTGCCAGCAGCCTTGGGGTCCCGATTGGCAATGAGCAGTTCTTC

D gene: .
CDR3 length: 12
V gene: TRBV6-1
clone size: .
J gene: TRBJ2-7
CDR3 protein: CASRSNNYEQYF
CDR3 DNA: TGTGCCAGCAGATCTAACAACTACGAGCAGTACTTC

D gene: TRBD2
CDR3 length: 14
V gene: TRBV24-1
clone size: once
J gene: TRBJ2-2
CDR3 protein: CATRRGARTGELFF
CDR3 DNA: TGTGCCACCCGGCGGGGGGCGCGGACCGGGGAGCTGTTTTTT

D gene: .
CDR3 length: 14
V gene: TRBV29-1
clone size: once
J gene: TRBJ1-1
CDR3 protein: CSVERSRMNTEAFF
CDR3 DNA: TGCAGCGTTGAGCGCAGCCGCATGAACACTGAAGCTTTCTTT

D gene: .
CDR3 length: 15
V gene: TRBV7-7
clone size: .
J gene: TRBJ2-3
CDR3 protein: CASSPGAPGSDTQYF
CDR3 DNA: TGTGCCAGCAGCCCAGGGGCCCCTGGGTCGGATACGCAGTATTTT

D gene: .
CDR3 length: 14
V gene: TRBV2
clone size: .
J gene: TRBJ2-2
CDR3 protein: CASRYQENTGELFF
CDR3 DNA: TGTGCCAGCAGATATCAAGAAAACACCGGGGAGCTGTTTTTT

D gene: .
CDR3 length: 14
V gene: TRBV10-3
clone size: few
J gene: TRBJ1-2
CDR3 protein: CAISESGRNYGYTF
CDR3 DNA: TGTGCCATCAGTGAGTCAGGACGGAACTATGGCTACACCTTC

D gene: TRBD2
CDR3 length: 14
V gene: TRBV6-1
clone size: .
J gene: TRBJ2-1
CDR3 protein: CASSIAGGPGEQFF
CDR3 DNA: TGTGCCAGCAGCATAGCGGGGGGGCCCGGTGAGCAGTTCTTC

D gene: .
CDR3 length: 15
V gene: TRBV28
clone size: .
J gene: TRBJ2-3
CDR3 protein: CASTGRFQNTDTQYF
CDR3 DNA: TGTGCCAGCACCGGAAGGTTCCAGAACACAGATACGCAGTATTTT

D gene: .
CDR3 length: 17
V gene: TRBV3-1
clone size: .
J gene: TRBJ1-1
CDR3 protein: CASSQVLATAMNTEAFF
CDR3 DNA: TGTGCCAGCAGCCAAGTTTTAGCAACAGCCATGAACACTGAAGCTTTCTTT

D gene: .
CDR3 length: 14
V gene: TRBV13
clone size: few
J gene: TRBJ1-5
CDR3 protein: CASTVFNSNQPQHF
CDR3 DNA: TGTGCCAGCACTGTTTTTAATAGCAATCAGCCCCAGCATTTT

D gene: .
CDR3 length: 14
V gene: TRBV4-1
clone size: large
J gene: TRBJ2-1
CDR3 protein: CASSLSINYNEQFF
CDR3 DNA: TGCGCCAGCAGCCTTTCGATAAACTACAATGAGCAGTTCTTC

D gene: .
CDR3 length: 13
V gene: TRBV20-1
clone size: .
J gene: TRBJ2-1
CDR3 protein: CSASRAGGNEQFF
CDR3 DNA: TGCAGTGCTAGTCGGGCTGGGGGCAATGAGCAGTTCTTC

D gene: .
CDR3 length: 14
V gene: TRBV28
clone size: .
J gene: TRBJ2-3
CDR3 protein: CASITHKSTDTQYF
CDR3 DNA: TGTGCCAGCATCACGCATAAAAGCACAGATACGCAGTATTTT

D gene: .
CDR3 length: 11
V gene: TRBV19
clone size: .
J gene: TRBJ2-7
CDR3 protein: CASSRLGEQYF
CDR3 DNA: TGTGCCAGTAGTAGGTTAGGCGAGCAGTACTTC

D gene: .
CDR3 length: 15
V gene: TRBV18
clone size: once
J gene: TRBJ1-1
CDR3 protein: CASSARRGGDTEAFF
CDR3 DNA: TGTGCCAGCTCGGCACGGAGGGGTGGGGACACTGAAGCTTTCTTT

D gene: TRBD1
CDR3 length: 14
V gene: TRBV18
clone size: few
J gene: TRBJ2-2
CDR3 protein: CASSQGQGPGELFF
CDR3 DNA: TGTGCCAGCTCACAAGGACAGGGTCCCGGGGAGCTGTTTTTT

D gene: .
CDR3 length: 18
V gene: TRBV7-7
clone size: .
J gene: TRBJ2-2
CDR3 protein: CASSLSIRGASNTGELFF
CDR3 DNA: TGTGCCAGCAGCTTAAGTATCCGGGGGGCCTCGAACACCGGGGAGCTGTTTTTT

D gene: .
CDR3 length: 15
V gene: TRBV12-3/TRBV12-4
clone size: .
J gene: TRBJ2-5
CDR3 protein: CASGGWIGYQETQYF
CDR3 DNA: TGTGCCAGCGGTGGGTGGATTGGGTACCAAGAGACCCAGTACTTC

D gene: .
CDR3 length: 13
V gene: TRBV29-1
clone size: .
J gene: TRBJ2-7
CDR3 protein: CSVVLLSRYEQYF
CDR3 DNA: TGCAGCGTTGTTCTCCTTTCTCGATACGAGCAGTACTTC

D gene: .
CDR3 length: 14
V gene: TRBV5-6
clone size: .
J gene: TRBJ1-3
CDR3 protein: CASSLGGRGDTIYF
CDR3 DNA: TGTGCCAGCAGCTTAGGAGGCAGGGGTGACACCATATATTTT

D gene: .
CDR3 length: 14
V gene: TRBV13
clone size: .
J gene: TRBJ2-2
CDR3 protein: CASSFRGLTGELFF
CDR3 DNA: TGTGCCAGCAGCTTTAGGGGACTCACCGGGGAGCTGTTTTTT

D gene: TRBD1
CDR3 length: 14
V gene: TRBV18
clone size: .
J gene: TRBJ2-7
CDR3 protein: CASSPGQVTYEQYF
CDR3 DNA: TGTGCCAGCTCACCAGGACAGGTTACCTACGAGCAGTACTTC

D gene: TRBD2
CDR3 length: 16
V gene: TRBV20-1
clone size: .
J gene: TRBJ2-1
CDR3 protein: CSARRASGRGYNEQFF
CDR3 DNA: TGCAGTGCTAGAAGGGCTAGCGGGAGGGGCTACAATGAGCAGTTCTTC

D gene: TRBD2
CDR3 length: 18
V gene: TRBV11-3
clone size: .
J gene: TRBJ2-5
CDR3 protein: CASSLGFAGLAVQETQYF
CDR3 DNA: TGTGCCAGCAGCCTAGGGTTTGCGGGACTAGCGGTTCAAGAGACCCAGTACTTC

D gene: TRBD2
CDR3 length: 18
V gene: TRBV6-1
clone size: once
J gene: TRBJ2-1
CDR3 protein: CGSSPQGVASGRWNEQFF
CDR3 DNA: TGTGGCAGCAGTCCTCAGGGGGTTGCTAGCGGGAGGTGGAATGAGCAGTTCTTC

D gene: TRBD1
CDR3 length: 13
V gene: TRBV29-1
clone size: few
J gene: TRBJ2-7
CDR3 protein: CSVASGTVREQYF
CDR3 DNA: TGCAGCGTTGCGTCAGGGACAGTGAGGGAGCAGTACTTC

D gene: .
CDR3 length: 13
V gene: TRBV9
clone size: .
J gene: TRBJ2-3
CDR3 protein: CASSGGGTDTQYF
CDR3 DNA: TGTGCCAGCAGCGGGGGAGGCACAGATACGCAGTATTTT

D gene: .
CDR3 length: 16
V gene: TRBV4-2
clone size: .
J gene: TRBJ2-1
CDR3 protein: CASSQDDGEDYNEQFF
CDR3 DNA: TGTGCCAGCAGCCAAGACGACGGGGAAGACTACAATGAGCAGTTCTTC

D gene: .
CDR3 length: 11
V gene: TRBV29-1
clone size: few
J gene: TRBJ2-7
CDR3 protein: CSVGSPYEQYF
CDR3 DNA: TGCAGCGTTGGGTCTCCCTACGAGCAGTACTTC

D gene: TRBD1
CDR3 length: 15
V gene: TRBV6-1
clone size: .
J gene: TRBJ2-5
CDR3 protein: CASSAPGTGAETQYF
CDR3 DNA: TGTGCCAGCAGTGCGCCCGGGACAGGCGCAGAGACCCAGTACTTC

D gene: .
CDR3 length: 14
V gene: TRBV19
clone size: .
J gene: TRBJ1-2
CDR3 protein: CASSIAGYDYGYTF
CDR3 DNA: TGTGCCAGTAGTATAGCGGGGTACGACTATGGCTACACCTTC

D gene: TRBD2
CDR3 length: 14
V gene: TRBV3-1
clone size: .
J gene: TRBJ2-1
CDR3 protein: CASSPLAGANEQFF
CDR3 DNA: TGTGCCAGCAGCCCCCTAGCGGGAGCAAATGAGCAGTTCTTC

D gene: TRBD2
CDR3 length: 14
V gene: TRBV20-1
clone size: .
J gene: TRBJ2-3
CDR3 protein: CSASRTSGGNTQYF
CDR3 DNA: TGCAGTGCTAGCCGGACTAGCGGGGGAAATACGCAGTATTTT

D gene: TRBD1
CDR3 length: 13
V gene: TRBV20-1
clone size: .
J gene: TRBJ2-1
CDR3 protein: CSAEQRGLNEQFF
CDR3 DNA: TGCAGTGCTGAACAAAGGGGGCTCAATGAGCAGTTCTTC

D gene: .
CDR3 length: 16
V gene: TRBV6-4
clone size: medium-sized
J gene: TRBJ2-1
CDR3 protein: CASSDSGTHSYNEQFF
CDR3 DNA: TGTGCCAGCAGTGACTCAGGGACGCACTCCTACAATGAGCAGTTCTTC

D gene: TRBD2
CDR3 length: 16
V gene: TRBV11-3
clone size: .
J gene: TRBJ2-3
CDR3 protein: CASKAGLAGGADTQYF
CDR3 DNA: TGTGCCAGCAAGGCAGGACTAGCGGGGGGGGCAGATACGCAGTATTTT

D gene: .
CDR3 length: 15
V gene: TRBV6-2/TRBV6-3
clone size: few
J gene: TRBJ2-3
CDR3 protein: CASSYGRILTDTQYF
CDR3 DNA: TGTGCCAGCAGTTACGGACGGATTCTGACAGATACGCAGTATTTT

D gene: .
CDR3 length: 15
V gene: TRBV12-3/TRBV12-4
clone size: .
J gene: TRBJ1-1
CDR3 protein: CASSSRWKANTEAFF
CDR3 DNA: TGTGCCAGCAGTTCCCGGTGGAAAGCGAACACTGAAGCTTTCTTT

D gene: .
CDR3 length: 20
V gene: TRBV29-1
clone size: few
J gene: TRBJ2-1
CDR3 protein: CSARGPLPGPLTPKGDEQFF
CDR3 DNA: TGCAGCGCCAGAGGACCCCTCCCGGGGCCGTTGACCCCGAAAGGCGATGAGCAGTTCTTC

D gene: .
CDR3 length: 13
V gene: TRBV12-3/TRBV12-4
clone size: few
J gene: TRBJ2-7
CDR3 protein: CASSLFPGWEQYF
CDR3 DNA: TGTGCCAGCAGTTTATTCCCGGGGTGGGAGCAGTACTTC

D gene: .
CDR3 length: 13
V gene: TRBV2
clone size: .
J gene: TRBJ2-2
CDR3 protein: CASSVRDTGELFF
CDR3 DNA: TGTGCCAGCAGTGTTCGAGACACCGGGGAGCTGTTTTTT

D gene: .
CDR3 length: 12
V gene: TRBV18
clone size: few
J gene: TRBJ1-1
CDR3 protein: CASSPGVVEAFF
CDR3 DNA: TGTGCCAGCTCACCAGGGGTCGTGGAAGCTTTCTTT

D gene: .
CDR3 length: 12
V gene: TRBV19
clone size: few
J gene: TRBJ1-5
CDR3 protein: CASSSLGQPQHF
CDR3 DNA: TGTGCCAGTAGTTCCCTCGGGCAGCCCCAGCATTTT

D gene: .
CDR3 length: 13
V gene: TRBV29-1
clone size: .
J gene: TRBJ2-1
CDR3 protein: CSVAGYTYNEQFF
CDR3 DNA: TGCAGCGTTGCGGGGTATACCTACAATGAGCAGTTCTTC

D gene: TRBD2
CDR3 length: 16
V gene: TRBV29-1
clone size: few
J gene: TRBJ2-3
CDR3 protein: CSVVGGTSGVLDTQYF
CDR3 DNA: TGCAGCGTTGTGGGGGGGACTAGCGGCGTTCTAGATACGCAGTATTTT

D gene: .
CDR3 length: 14
V gene: TRBV11-1
clone size: few
J gene: TRBJ2-1
CDR3 protein: CASNAGSKYNEQFF
CDR3 DNA: TGTGCCAGCAACGCGGGATCTAAGTACAATGAGCAGTTCTTC

D gene: .
CDR3 length: 13
V gene: TRBV2
clone size: once
J gene: TRBJ2-7
CDR3 protein: CASSEASTYEQYF
CDR3 DNA: TGTGCCAGCAGTGAAGCGTCAACCTACGAGCAGTACTTC

D gene: TRBD2
CDR3 length: 12
V gene: TRBV29-1
clone size: few
J gene: TRBJ2-3
CDR3 protein: CSAGLATDTQYF
CDR3 DNA: TGCAGCGCGGGACTAGCGACGGATACGCAGTATTTT

D gene: TRBD2
CDR3 length: 14
V gene: TRBV28
clone size: .
J gene: TRBJ2-5
CDR3 protein: CASSHKAGEETQYF
CDR3 DNA: TGTGCCAGCAGTCATAAAGCGGGAGAAGAGACCCAGTACTTC

D gene: .
CDR3 length: 12
V gene: TRBV29-1
clone size: .
J gene: TRBJ2-3
CDR3 protein: CSVGSATDTQYF
CDR3 DNA: TGCAGCGTTGGATCGGCCACAGATACGCAGTATTTT

D gene: TRBD2
CDR3 length: 16
V gene: TRBV11-2
clone size: .
J gene: TRBJ2-3
CDR3 protein: CASSLVGGFYTDTQYF
CDR3 DNA: TGTGCCAGCAGCTTAGTGGGGGGGTTTTACACAGATACGCAGTATTTT

D gene: .
CDR3 length: 13
V gene: TRBV7-6
clone size: few
J gene: TRBJ1-5
CDR3 protein: CASSSGTNQPQHF
CDR3 DNA: TGTGCCAGCAGCTCCGGGACCAATCAGCCCCAGCATTTT

D gene: TRBD1
CDR3 length: 15
V gene: TRBV15
clone size: .
J gene: TRBJ1-1
CDR3 protein: CATSRRQGLNTEAFF
CDR3 DNA: TGTGCCACCAGCAGAAGACAGGGCTTGAACACTGAAGCTTTCTTT

D gene: TRBD2
CDR3 length: 14
V gene: TRBV4-1
clone size: .
J gene: TRBJ2-1
CDR3 protein: CASGIAGGSNEQFF
CDR3 DNA: TGCGCCAGCGGCATAGCGGGAGGTAGCAATGAGCAGTTCTTC